The clone carrying this T cell receptor beta chain has more than one count but fewer than ten. Its antigen remains unidentified. The sample belongs to a study of CD8 T cells in ankylosing spondylitis. Findings and caveats of the study: Some of the motif variants had earlier been found in reactive arthritis patients' fluid and blood.

Quantitative 5'-RACE with molecular barcodes produced the TCR beta libraries. TCRdb used MiXCR to reprocess the 5' RACE reads, holding one entry per CDR3 protein. This sample has more than 150,000 distinct CDR3 sequences, with around 13% found just once. Sequencing input: blood, either unsorted or a sorted T cell fraction (not recorded which). The sequence derives from a male donor with ankylosing spondylitis or in good health (not recorded which).

CDR3 sequence: CASSFEGYEQFF. CDR3 nucleotides: TGTGCCAGCAGTTTTGAGGGCTATGAGCAGTTCTTC. V is TRBV12-3 or TRBV12-4 and J is TRBJ2-1; TRBD2 is a possible D gene (5 bases). Between the trimmed V and J ends, which lost 3 bases and 8 bases, there was a span of 8 bases. The CDR3 consists of 12 residues.